Following are 22 T cell receptor beta chains from one sample sequenced in a study of siplizumab effects on memory and regulatory T cells. The table came from immunoSEQ multiplex PCR; TCRdb's copy has only in-frame clones and leaves some out. The data contain around 65,000 clones, about 80% of them seen just once; the ten biggest clones take up 0.4% to 0.45%. Sequencing used memory CD4+ T cells sorted from blood. The receptors originated from a human donor in good health.

The rearrangement links TRBV7-6 to TRBJ2-2; D is uncertain. This CDR3 region has 13 residues. The ends were cut back, 0 bases at V and 4 bases at J, with 3 bases in the middle. The V gene's germline CDR1 is SGHVS and CDR2 FNYEAQ. CDR3 nucleotides: TGTGCCAGCAGCTTAGCTGGCACCGGGGAGCTGTTTTTT. It specifies CASSLAGTGELFF.

The DNA of the CDR3 is TGTGCCAGCAGCCTACAGGGGGTCGACTCTGGAAACACCATATATTTT. Residues: CASSLQGVDSGNTIYF. This chain connects TRBV5-4 to TRBJ1-3; 8 bases are a match to TRBD1. This CDR3 is built from 16 residues. Germline CDR1 is SGHNT and CDR2 is YYREEE (reference sequence). V lost 4 bases, J lost 0 bases, and 6 bases stayed unmatched.

V gene TRBV7-3 combines with J gene TRBJ2-3, with D possibly matching TRBD1 (6 bases). With 6 bases removed from V and 0 bases from J, the gap between germline ends came to 13 bases. CDR1 and CDR2 (germline): SGHTA, FQGTGA. The CDR3 consists of 15 residues. The CDR3 here is CASSRTGTSTDTQYF. CDR3 bases: TGTGCCAGCAGTCGCACCGGGACAAGCACAGATACGCAGTATTTT.

The sample holds one count of this clone. The genes are TRBV6-1 and TRBJ2-7; D is tentatively TRBD1 or TRBD2 (5 bases each). The CDR3 has 14 amino acids. The V gene's germline CDR1 is MNHNS and CDR2 SASEGT. V shed 6 bases and J shed 7 bases, with 19 bases lying between them. In DNA, the CDR3 is TGTGCCAGCAGCCCGTGGCAGGGAGAGAGGGAGCAGTACTTC. Its translation is CASSPWQGEREQYF.

The rearrangement joins TRBV7-8 to TRBJ2-7, with TRBD1 identical over 8 bases. Germline CDR1 reads SGHVS; CDR2 reads FQNEAQ. The CDR3 has 16 amino acids. After removal of 2 bases from V and 2 bases from J, the junction contained 8 bases not matched to a gene. This chain's CDR3 is CASSLSSDREAYEQYF. In DNA, the CDR3 is TGTGCCAGCAGCTTATCATCGGACAGGGAGGCCTACGAGCAGTACTTC.

The J gene is TRBJ1-1, the V gene TRBV5-6; D is undetermined. This CDR3 has 16 residues. From germline, CDR1 is SGHDT and CDR2 YYEEEE. The germline V and J ends were trimmed by 0 bases and 4 bases, with 16 bases remaining between them. The CDR3 loop reads CASSLVQASLGTEAFF. For the CDR3, the DNA is TGTGCCAGCAGCTTGGTTCAGGCGTCTTTGGGCACTGAAGCTTTCTTT.

The chain uses TRBV5-1 and TRBJ2-2; 9 nucleotides align to TRBD1. V lost 0 bases and J lost 6; bases outside the gene matches: 3. CDR1 SGHRS and CDR2 YFSETQ come from the germline V gene. CDR3 length: 15 residues. The CDR3 is CASSLGGQGPGELFF. The CDR3 coding sequence is TGCGCCAGCAGCTTGGGGGGACAGGGCCCCGGGGAGCTGTTTTTT.

The chain joins TRBV27 to TRBJ1-5; D is uncertain. The V gene's germline CDR1 is MNHEY and CDR2 SMNVEV (reference sequence). Between the trimmed V and J ends, which lost 6 bases and 2 bases, there was a span of 11 bases. This CDR3 contains 14 residues. The CDR3 DNA sequence: TGTGCCAGCAGCCTAGGACTAGGCAATCAGCCCCAGCATTTT. This translates into CASSLGLGNQPQHF.

The rearrangement joins TRBV11-1 to TRBJ2-5; D call uncertain. The germline CDR1 and CDR2 sequences are SGHAT and FQDESV (reference sequence). V lost 4 bases and J 4 bases, leaving 10 bases between the germline ends. This CDR3 region has 13 residues. CDR3 nucleotides: TGTGCCAGCAGCTCGGGCAGACTAGAGACCCAGTACTTC. Encoded protein: CASSSGRLETQYF.

The rearrangement joins TRBV6-6 to TRBJ2-6; no definite D call. This CDR3 comprises 15 residues. Trimming stripped 7 bases from V and 0 bases from J, with 10 bases between. Germline-derived CDR1 and CDR2 are MNHNY and SVGAGI (reference sequence). The CDR3 DNA follows: TGTGCCAGCATGCGACGGCACTCTGGGGCCAACGTCCTGACTTTC. Amino acids: CASMRRHSGANVLTF.

This chain connects TRBV29-1 to TRBJ1-2; a weak D match, TRBD1 (5 bases). The CDR3 is 14 amino acids. The V end was cut by 2 bases, the J end by 4 bases, with 14 bases between. Germline CDR1 SQVTM, CDR2 ANQGSEA. Written as DNA, the CDR3 is TGCAGCGTTGAATTAACAGGAAACAGCTATGGCTACACCTTC. The encoded protein is CSVELTGNSYGYTF.

The V gene is TRBV28, the J gene TRBJ2-3, with D unclear. The length of the CDR3 is 12 residues. V lost 1 base, J lost 3 bases, and 2 bases lay in between. CDR1 MDHEN and CDR2 SYDVKM come from the germline V gene. CDR3 coding DNA: TGTGCCAGCAGTTTATTGACAGATACGCAGTATTTT. Its protein is CASSLLTDTQYF. Looking up the rest from reference TRBV28 and TRBJ2-3 gives the full variable domain: DVKVTQSSRYLVKRTGEKVFLECVQDMDHENMFWYRQDPGLGLRLIYFSYDVKMKEKGDIPEGYSVSREKKERFSLILESASTNQTSMYLCASSLLTDTQYFGPGTRLTVL.

Here the CDR3 reads CATLAGGPSETQYF. The DNA of the CDR3 is TGTGCCACCCTAGCGGGGGGGCCTAGTGAGACCCAGTACTTC. This rearrangement joins TRBV6-1 to TRBJ2-5; 12 nucleotides match TRBD2. Germline V CDR1 and CDR2: MNHNS, SASEGT. J gave up 5 bases and V 10 bases, and 8 bases lay outside the gene matches. The CDR3 covers 14 residues.

The rearrangement joins TRBV12-5 to TRBJ2-3; the D is unclear. CDR1 and CDR2 from the germline V gene are LGHNT and FRNRAP. V was trimmed by 6 bases and J by 5 bases, leaving 12 bases between them. CDR3 size: 13 residues. CDR3 sequence reads: CASGRESGDTQYF. The CDR3 nucleotides read TGTGCTAGTGGGAGAGAGTCGGGAGATACGCAGTATTTT.

The chain joins TRBV7-9 to TRBJ2-3; a weak D match, TRBD1 (5 bases). The germline CDR1 and CDR2 sequences are SEHNR and FQNEAQ (reference sequence). This CDR3 contains 16 residues. The V end was cut by 5 bases, the J end by 1 base, with 16 bases between. The CDR3 DNA reads as TGTGCCAGCAGCCCAGAAGACAGCCCTGGCACAGATACGCAGTATTTT. Encoded protein: CASSPEDSPGTDTQYF.

The chain carries TRBV2 and TRBJ2-5, with D uncertain. V was shortened by 6 bases and J by 0 bases, with 2 bases between the two germline ends. Germline V lookup: CDR1 SNHLY, CDR2 FYNNEI. The CDR3 loop spans 11 amino acids. The CDR3 protein is CASSYQETQYF. CDR3 in DNA: TGTGCCAGCAGCTACCAAGAGACCCAGTACTTC.

This clone was seen a few times. The V call is TRBV27, the J call TRBJ1-5; 7 bases fit TRBD1. The CDR3 length is 14 residues. Germline-derived CDR1 and CDR2 are MNHEY and SMNVEV (reference sequence). Unmatched junction bases numbered 7, after V lost 5 bases and J lost 6 bases. This chain's CDR3 is CASSPQGGGQPQHF. In DNA, the CDR3 is TGTGCCAGCAGTCCTCAGGGGGGGGGTCAGCCCCAGCATTTT.

This clone was observed a single time. The chain carries TRBV7-2 and TRBJ1-2; D ambiguous. The CDR3 runs to 16 residues. Germline CDR1 and CDR2: SGHTA and FQGNSA. Between the trimmed V and J ends, which lost 3 bases and 0 bases, there was a span of 14 bases. In DNA form, the CDR3 reads TGTGCCAGCAGCTTGCGGACTACCAACTCTAACTATGGCTACACCTTC. It specifies CASSLRTTNSNYGYTF.

In its sample, this clone was seen once. The chain is built from TRBV29-1 and TRBJ2-2; D is perhaps TRBD2 (6 bases). CDR1 is SQVTM, CDR2 ANQGSEA, per germline. The CDR3 covers 13 residues. The V gene lost 6 bases and the J gene lost 4 bases, with 12 bases spanning the gap. The CDR3 reads CSVRRAGTGELFF. CDR3 in DNA: TGCAGCGTAAGGAGGGCGGGCACCGGGGAGCTGTTTTTT.

The chain joins TRBV27 to TRBJ1-2; D call uncertain. Trimming left V 3 bases short and J 8 bases short, with 13 bases between. CDR3 length equals 13 residues. Germline CDR1 MNHEY, CDR2 SMNVEV (reference sequence). The CDR3 bases are TGTGCCAGCAGTTTCAGCGGGCAGCCAGGCTACACCTTC. As protein: CASSFSGQPGYTF.

The chain uses TRBV11-1 and TRBJ1-1, with 10 bases identical to TRBD1. The CDR3 extends over 16 amino acids. Trimming cost V 6 bases and J 1 base; bases outside gene matches: 8. Germline V gene sequence: CDR1 SGHAT, CDR2 FQDESV (reference sequence). CDR3: CASSPGTGAQNTEAFF. CDR3 DNA: TGTGCCAGCAGTCCAGGGACAGGGGCTCAGAACACTGAAGCTTTCTTT.

The V and J genes are TRBV5-6 and TRBJ2-5; a possible D gene is TRBD1 (5 bases). Germline V gives CDR1 SGHDT, CDR2 YYEEEE. The V and J ends lost 2 bases and 5 bases respectively, with 13 bases between them. The CDR3 length is 14 residues. In DNA form, the CDR3 reads TGTGCCAGCAGCTTTACAGGCCGAGAGGAGACCCAGTACTTC. It is translated as CASSFTGREETQYF.